These 15 T cell receptor beta chains were all obtained from the same sample, sequenced in a study of cytomegalovirus exposure and HLA in healthy donors. The study ran its PCR with 60 Vbeta and 13 Jbeta primers. The table came from immunoSEQ multiplex PCR; TCRdb's copy has only in-frame clones and leaves some out. The top ten clones hold about 12% of a sample with 70,000 or so clones, roughly nine tenths of them seen once. Material: PBMCs. These receptors were collected from a woman under 40 in good health and CMV-seropositive.

The chain has TRBV5-1 and TRBJ1-4; possible D gene TRBD1, 6 bases. V was shortened by 4 bases and J by 8 bases, with 12 bases between the two germline ends. The CDR3 sequence is 13 residues long. Germline values: CDR1 SGHRS, CDR2 YFSETQ. The CDR3, as DNA: TGCGCCAGCAGCAAGGACAGTATAGAAAAACTGTTTTTT. Protein product: CASSKDSIEKLFF.

CDR3 sequence: CASSAGPLAGVREQYF. Written as DNA, the CDR3 is TGTGCCAGCAGCGCCGGTCCACTAGCGGGAGTGCGGGAGCAGTACTTC. V gene TRBV7-9 combines with J gene TRBJ2-7, with 11 bases that match TRBD2. The germline V gene encodes CDR1 SEHNR and CDR2 FQNEAQ (reference sequence). With V trimmed by 5 bases and J by 7 bases, 13 bases remained unmatched. The CDR3 covers 16 residues.

The rearrangement uses TRBV28 and TRBJ1-4; D is unresolved. V lost 5 bases and J lost 12, with 13 bases in between. The germline V gene encodes CDR1 MDHEN and CDR2 SYDVKM. The CDR3 is made up of 12 amino acids. CDR3 amino acids: CASSLESGQLFF. The CDR3 nucleotides read TGTGCCAGCAGTCTAGAGAGCGGGCAACTGTTTTTT.

The chain recombines TRBV2 with TRBJ1-2, with 9 nucleotides matching TRBD1. The CDR3 spans 15 residues. The junction had 11 bases not matched to a gene; V was cut back by 6 bases and J by 6 bases. The germline V gene has CDR1 SNHLY and CDR2 FYNNEI. In DNA, the CDR3 is TGTGCCAGCAGACCTTTACAGGGGGCGCGCCATGGCTACACCTTC. Translating gives CASRPLQGARHGYTF.

This chain joins TRBV14 and TRBJ1-2, with TRBD1 matching over 8 bases. The CDR3 totals 12 residues. Germline V gene lookup returns CDR1 SGHDN and CDR2 FVKESK. The J segment lost 8 bases and the V segment lost 3 bases, leaving 2 bases of the junction unmatched. CDR3 sequence reads: CASSQTGDGYTF. The CDR3 nucleotides are TGTGCCAGCAGCCAGACAGGGGACGGCTACACCTTC. Drawing the rest from reference TRBV14 and TRBJ1-2, the complete variable domain is EAGVTQFPSHSVIEKGQTVTLRCDPISGHDNLYWYRRVMGKEIKFLLHFVKESKQDESGMPNNRFLAERTGGTYSTLKVQPAELEDSGVYFCASSQTGDGYTFGSGTRLTVV.

This clone turned up a few times. The chain has TRBV5-1 and TRBJ2-2; tentative D call: TRBD2 (5 bases). The CDR3 extends over 15 amino acids. Deletions cut 1 base from V and 1 base from J, with 8 bases between. Germline assignment: CDR1 SGHRS and CDR2 YFSETQ. CDR3 nucleotides: TGCGCCAGCAGCTTGAACGGGATGAACACCGGGGAGCTGTTTTTT. This encodes CASSLNGMNTGELFF. The entire variable domain, with the rest obtained from reference TRBV5-1 and TRBJ2-2, is as follows: KAGVTQTPRYLIKTRGQQVTLSCSPISGHRSVSWYQQTPGQGLQFLFEYFSETQRNKGNFPGRFSGRQFSNSRSEMNVSTLELGDSALYLCASSLNGMNTGELFFGEGSRLTVL.

The rearrangement uses TRBV19 and TRBJ2-6; D not certain. Per germline, CDR1 LNHDA and CDR2 SQIVND (reference sequence). This CDR3 is 15 amino acids long. V shed 3 bases and J shed 2 bases, with 8 bases lying between them. For the CDR3, the DNA is TGTGCCAGTAGTATCCCAGGAACTGGGGCCAACGTCCTGACTTTC. Its translation is CASSIPGTGANVLTF.

In regard to this clone: One end of the junction varies from germline; a read error may be responsible. The chain couples TRBV10-2 to TRBJ2-1, with D possibly matching TRBD2 (6 bases). This CDR3 region has 16 residues. Germline V lookup: CDR1 WSHSY, CDR2 SAAADI. The CDR3 sequence: CASRRWSGQSYNGQFF. The DNA for the CDR3 is TGCGCCAGCAGGCGGTGGAGCGGGCAATCCTACAATGGGCAGTTCTTC.

The chain combines TRBV10-1 with TRBJ2-2, with TRBD2 matching over 7 bases. Germline assignment: CDR1 WNHNN and CDR2 SYGVQD (reference sequence). J lost 1 base, V lost 10 bases, and 3 bases had no gene match. The CDR3 is 13 amino acids. CDR3 in DNA: TGCGCCACCAAGCGGGAGAACACCGGGGAGCTGTTTTTT. Translation: CATKRENTGELFF.

The gene calls are TRBV27 and TRBJ2-7; TRBD2 agrees at 12 bases. CDR1 is MNHEY, CDR2 SMNVEV, per germline (reference sequence). The CDR3 sequence is 15 residues long. The ends lost 3 bases at V and 4 bases at J; junction bases unmatched: 4. The CDR3 sequence: CASSFTSGRSYEQYF. The CDR3, as DNA: TGTGCCAGCAGTTTTACTAGCGGGAGGAGTTACGAGCAGTACTTC.

This chain joins TRBV21-1 and TRBJ2-1; TRBD2 was called by the table and not checked on the DNA. TRBV21-1 is designated a pseudogene. The CDR3 loop spans 21 amino acids. CDR3 loop: CASSKVSSKGLAGVWGNEQFF. The CDR3 DNA follows: TGTGCCAGCAGCAAAGTAAGTTCGAAGGGACTAGCGGGAGTATGGGGCAATGAGCAGTTCTTC.

This clone was observed once. The chain is built from TRBV7-7 and TRBJ1-1, with D unclear. V was trimmed by 5 bases and J by 0 bases, leaving 7 bases between them. Germline V gives CDR1 SSHAT, CDR2 FNYEAQ (reference sequence). CDR3 length: 13 residues. Here the CDR3 DNA reads TGTGCCAGCAGCGACTCCTTGAACACTGAAGCTTTCTTT. This translates into CASSDSLNTEAFF.

As to this clone: One junction end does not reproduce the germline sequence, and a read error may be involved. V usage is TRBV2 and J usage is TRBJ2-7; 7 bases agree with TRBD2. The CDR3 covers 14 residues. Per the germline V gene, CDR1 is SNHLY and CDR2 is FYNNEI. For the CDR3, the DNA is TGTGCCAGCCGTGAGGGAGGGATTTCCTACGAGCAGTACTTC. Encoded protein: CASREGGISYEQYF.

The chain joins TRBV10-3 to TRBJ2-5; 8 positions agree with TRBD2. Germline V CDR1 and CDR2: ENHRY, SYGVKD. This CDR3 region has 15 residues. The ends lost 4 bases at V and 5 bases at J; junction bases unmatched: 9. As DNA, the CDR3 is TGTGCCATCAGTGCTAGTAGCGGGATTCTTGAGACCCAGTACTTC. The encoded protein is CAISASSGILETQYF.

This clone was observed once. The V call is TRBV6-6, the J call TRBJ2-1; 10 bases are shared with TRBD2. This CDR3 contains 13 residues. The J segment lost 11 bases and the V segment lost 2 bases, leaving 3 bases of the junction unmatched. Germline V gene data show CDR1 as MNHNY and CDR2 as SVGAGI (reference sequence). The CDR3: CASSYETSGKQFF. The CDR3 nucleotides read TGTGCCAGCAGTTACGAAACTAGCGGGAAGCAGTTCTTC.